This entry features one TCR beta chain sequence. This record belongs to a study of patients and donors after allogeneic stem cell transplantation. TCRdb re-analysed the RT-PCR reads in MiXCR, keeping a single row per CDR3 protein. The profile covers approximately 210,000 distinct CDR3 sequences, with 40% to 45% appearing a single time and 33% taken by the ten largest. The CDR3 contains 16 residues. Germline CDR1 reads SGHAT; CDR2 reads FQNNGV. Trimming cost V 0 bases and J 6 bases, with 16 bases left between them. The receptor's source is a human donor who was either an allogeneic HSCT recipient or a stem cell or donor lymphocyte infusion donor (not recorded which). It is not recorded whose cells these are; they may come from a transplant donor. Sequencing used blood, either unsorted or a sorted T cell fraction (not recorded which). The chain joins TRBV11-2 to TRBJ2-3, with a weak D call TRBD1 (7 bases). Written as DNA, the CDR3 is TGTGCCAGCAGCTTAGAAGGGCAGGGGGGACGGGATACGCAGTATTTT. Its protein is CASSLEGQGGRDTQYF.